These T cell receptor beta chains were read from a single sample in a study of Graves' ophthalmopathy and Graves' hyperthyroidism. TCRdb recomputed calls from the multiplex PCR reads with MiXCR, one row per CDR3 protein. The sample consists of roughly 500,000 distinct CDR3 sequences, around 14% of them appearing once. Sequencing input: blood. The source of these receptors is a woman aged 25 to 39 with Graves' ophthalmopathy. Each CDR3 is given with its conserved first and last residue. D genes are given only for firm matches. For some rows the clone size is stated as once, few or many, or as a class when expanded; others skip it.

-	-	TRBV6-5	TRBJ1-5	CASSYGGLSNQPQHF	TGTGCCAGCAGTTACGGGGGTTTGAGCAATCAGCCCCAGCATTTT
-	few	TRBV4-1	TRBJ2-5	CASSQEMARQTQYF	TGCGCCAGCAGCCAAGAAATGGCACGCCAGACCCAGTACTTC
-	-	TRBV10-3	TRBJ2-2	CAISSGWNTGELFF	TGTGCCATCAGTTCGGGGTGGAACACCGGGGAGCTGTTTTTT
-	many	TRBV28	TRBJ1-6	CASTSPGRWEGSYNSPLHF	TGTGCCAGCACATCCCCGGGACGTTGGGAAGGCTCCTATAATTCACCCCTCCACTTT
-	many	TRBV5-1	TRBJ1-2	CASSLAENYGYTF	TGTGCCAGCAGTTTGGCGGAGAACTATGGCTACACCTTC
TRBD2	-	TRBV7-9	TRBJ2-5	CASSPGRPETQYF	TGTGCCAGCAGCCCCGGGAGGCCGGAGACCCAGTACTTC
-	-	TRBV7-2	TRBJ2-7	CASSLLSYYEQYF	TGTGCCAGCAGCTTACTCTCCTATTACGAGCAGTACTTC
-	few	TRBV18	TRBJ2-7	CASSLIRSYEQYF	TGTGCCAGCTCACTAATTAGGAGTTACGAGCAGTACTTC
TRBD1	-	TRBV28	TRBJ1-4	CASSLEQGAYNEKLFF	TGTGCCAGCAGTTTAGAGCAGGGGGCCTACAATGAAAAACTGTTTTTT
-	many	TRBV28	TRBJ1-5	CASSGGTVLNQPQHF	TGTGCCAGCAGCGGTGGGACTGTTCTGAATCAGCCCCAGCATTTT
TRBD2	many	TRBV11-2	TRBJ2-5	CASSFRGSQETQYF	TGTGCCAGCAGCTTCCGCGGGAGCCAGGAGACCCAGTACTTC
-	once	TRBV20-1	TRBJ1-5	CSAYQGAGNQPQHF	TGCAGTGCCTACCAGGGAGCAGGCAATCAGCCCCAGCATTTT
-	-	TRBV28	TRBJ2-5	CASSPGAREETQYF	TGTGCCAGCAGCCCCGGGGCCCGGGAGGAGACCCAGTACTTC
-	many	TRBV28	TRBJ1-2	CASTLNPRNYGYTF	TGTGCCAGCACCCTAAACCCACGAAACTATGGCTACACCTTC
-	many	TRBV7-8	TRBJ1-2	CASNLDRGYGYTF	TGTGCCAGCAACCTAGACCGGGGCTATGGCTACACCTTC
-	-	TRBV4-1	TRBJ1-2	CASSQGADSLYGYTF	TGCGCCAGCAGCCAAGGGGCCGACAGCTTATATGGCTACACCTTC
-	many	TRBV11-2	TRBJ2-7	CASSLELGTYEQYF	TGTGCCAGCAGCTTAGAGCTGGGAACCTACGAGCAGTACTTC
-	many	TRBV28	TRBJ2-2	CASKNRVYTGELFF	TGTGCCAGCAAGAACAGGGTATATACCGGGGAGCTGTTTTTT
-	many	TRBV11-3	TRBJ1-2	CASSSTGYGYTF	TGTGCCAGCAGCTCCACAGGGTACGGCTACACCTTC
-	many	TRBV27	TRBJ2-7	CASSLGVPGGYEQYF	TGTGCCAGCAGTTTAGGTGTCCCGGGTGGCTACGAGCAGTACTTC
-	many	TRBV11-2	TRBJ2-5	CASSFVQGPTYF	TGTGCCAGCAGCTTTGTTCAGGGGCCAACGTACTTC
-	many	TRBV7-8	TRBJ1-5	CASSLTTRPQHF	TGTGCCAGCAGCTTAACGACTAGACCCCAGCATTTT
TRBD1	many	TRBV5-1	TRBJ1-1	CASSLAGQVNTEAFF	TGCGCCAGCAGCTTGGCCGGACAGGTGAACACTGAAGCTTTCTTT
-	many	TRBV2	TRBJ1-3	CASGGQPVTDSGNTIYF	TGTGCCAGCGGAGGACAGCCCGTTACTGACTCTGGAAACACCATATATTTT
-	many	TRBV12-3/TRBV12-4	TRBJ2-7	CASSPLSSYVQYF	TGTGCCAGCAGTCCGCTAAGTTCCTACGTGCAGTACTTC
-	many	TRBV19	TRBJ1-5	CASSPGGVHNQPQHF	TGTGCCAGTAGTCCAGGCGGGGTCCACAATCAGCCCCAGCATTTT
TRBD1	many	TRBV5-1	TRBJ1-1	CASSLGKGARTEAFF	TGCGCCAGCAGCTTGGGCAAGGGGGCGAGGACTGAAGCTTTCTTT
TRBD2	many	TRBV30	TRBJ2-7	CAWSSGVFEQYF	TGTGCCTGGAGTAGCGGGGTATTCGAGCAGTACTTC
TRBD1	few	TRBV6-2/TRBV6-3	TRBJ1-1	CASSYFRGLLNTEAFF	TGTGCCAGCAGTTACTTCAGGGGGCTTTTGAACACTGAAGCTTTCTTT
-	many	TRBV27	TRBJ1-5	CASSFGREQPQHF	TGTGCCAGCAGTTTTGGCAGGGAACAGCCCCAGCATTTT
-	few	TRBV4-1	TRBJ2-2	CASSQEGIRNTGELFF	TGCGCCAGCAGCCAAGAAGGAATAAGGAACACCGGGGAGCTGTTTTTT